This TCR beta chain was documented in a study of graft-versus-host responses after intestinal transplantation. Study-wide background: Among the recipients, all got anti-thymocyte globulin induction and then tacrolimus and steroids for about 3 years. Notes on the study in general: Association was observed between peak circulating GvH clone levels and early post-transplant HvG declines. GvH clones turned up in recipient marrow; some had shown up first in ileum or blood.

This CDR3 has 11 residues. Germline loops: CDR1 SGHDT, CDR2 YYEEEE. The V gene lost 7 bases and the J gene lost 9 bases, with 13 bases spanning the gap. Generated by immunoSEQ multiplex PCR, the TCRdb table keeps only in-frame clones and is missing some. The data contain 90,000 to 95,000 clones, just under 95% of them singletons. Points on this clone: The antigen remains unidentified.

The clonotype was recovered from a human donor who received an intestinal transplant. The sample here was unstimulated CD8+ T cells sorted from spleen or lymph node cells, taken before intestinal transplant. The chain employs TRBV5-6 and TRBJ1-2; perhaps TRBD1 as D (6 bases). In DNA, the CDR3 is TGTGCCAGCGCAAACAGGGATCGCTACACCTTC. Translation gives CASANRDRYTF.